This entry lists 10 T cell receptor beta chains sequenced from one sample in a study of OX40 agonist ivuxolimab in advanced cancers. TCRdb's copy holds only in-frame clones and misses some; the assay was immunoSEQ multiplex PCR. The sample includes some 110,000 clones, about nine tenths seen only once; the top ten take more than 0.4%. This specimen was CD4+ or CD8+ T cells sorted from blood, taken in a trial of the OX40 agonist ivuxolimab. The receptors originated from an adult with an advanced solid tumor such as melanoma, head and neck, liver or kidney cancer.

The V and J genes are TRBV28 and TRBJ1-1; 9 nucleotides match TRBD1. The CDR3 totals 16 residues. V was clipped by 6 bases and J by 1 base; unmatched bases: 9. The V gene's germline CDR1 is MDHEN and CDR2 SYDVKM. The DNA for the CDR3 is TGTGCCAGCAGCTCCGGGACAGGGTCGGGGAACACTGAAGCTTTCTTT. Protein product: CASSSGTGSGNTEAFF.

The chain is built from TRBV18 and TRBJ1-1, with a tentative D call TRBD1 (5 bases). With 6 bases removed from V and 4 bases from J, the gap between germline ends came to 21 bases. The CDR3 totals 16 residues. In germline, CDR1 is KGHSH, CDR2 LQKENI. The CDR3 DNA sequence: TGTGCCAGCTCCCCCGACAGACAGAGTGTGGGCACTGAAGCTTTCTTT. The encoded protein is CASSPDRQSVGTEAFF.

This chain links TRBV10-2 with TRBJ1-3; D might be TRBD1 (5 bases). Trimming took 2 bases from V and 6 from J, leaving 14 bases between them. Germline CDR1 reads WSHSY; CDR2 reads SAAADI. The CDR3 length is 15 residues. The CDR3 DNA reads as TGCGCCAGCAGTGAGACGGCAGGGCCGACAAACACCATATATTTT. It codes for CASSETAGPTNTIYF.

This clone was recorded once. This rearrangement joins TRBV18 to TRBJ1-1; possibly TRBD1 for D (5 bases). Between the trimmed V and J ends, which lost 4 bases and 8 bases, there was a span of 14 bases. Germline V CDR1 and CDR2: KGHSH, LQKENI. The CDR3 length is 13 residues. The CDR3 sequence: CASSLGVGAEAFF. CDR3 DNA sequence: TGTGCCAGCTCACTAGGGGTCGGAGCGGAAGCTTTCTTT.

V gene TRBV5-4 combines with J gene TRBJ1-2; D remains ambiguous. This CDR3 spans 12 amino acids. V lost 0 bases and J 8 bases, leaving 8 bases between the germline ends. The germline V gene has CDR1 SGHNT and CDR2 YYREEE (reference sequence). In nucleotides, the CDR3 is TGTGCCAGCAGCTTGGCAGCTACCGGCTACACCTTC. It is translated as CASSLAATGYTF.

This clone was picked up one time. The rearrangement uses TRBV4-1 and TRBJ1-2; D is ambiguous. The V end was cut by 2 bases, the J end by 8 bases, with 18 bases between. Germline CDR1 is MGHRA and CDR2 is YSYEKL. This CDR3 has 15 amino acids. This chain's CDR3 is CASSQPVKGVWGYTF. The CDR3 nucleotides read TGCGCCAGCAGCCAACCGGTGAAGGGAGTTTGGGGCTACACCTTC.

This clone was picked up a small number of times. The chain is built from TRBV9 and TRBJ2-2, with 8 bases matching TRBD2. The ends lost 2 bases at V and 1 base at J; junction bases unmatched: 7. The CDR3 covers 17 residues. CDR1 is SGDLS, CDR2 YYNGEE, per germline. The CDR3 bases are TGTGCCAGCAGCGTCGTGTTTGCGGGGGGGAACACCGGGGAGCTGTTTTTT. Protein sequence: CASSVVFAGGNTGELFF.

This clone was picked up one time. CDR3 coding DNA: TGTGCCAGCAGTGATATCAGGGCGGGGGGCTACACCTTC. Protein: CASSDIRAGGYTF. The chain employs TRBV2 and TRBJ1-2, with TRBD1 as a possible D gene (5 bases). The CDR3 spans 13 residues. The germline V gene encodes CDR1 SNHLY and CDR2 FYNNEI. V shed 3 bases and J shed 8 bases, with 13 bases lying between them.

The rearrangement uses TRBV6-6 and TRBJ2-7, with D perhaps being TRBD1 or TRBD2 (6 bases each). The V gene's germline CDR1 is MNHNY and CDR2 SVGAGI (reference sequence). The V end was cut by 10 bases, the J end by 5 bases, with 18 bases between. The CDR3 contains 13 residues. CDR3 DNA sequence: TGTGCCACCCAAGAGGGGGGCATTAACGAGCAGTACTTC. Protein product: CATQEGGINEQYF.

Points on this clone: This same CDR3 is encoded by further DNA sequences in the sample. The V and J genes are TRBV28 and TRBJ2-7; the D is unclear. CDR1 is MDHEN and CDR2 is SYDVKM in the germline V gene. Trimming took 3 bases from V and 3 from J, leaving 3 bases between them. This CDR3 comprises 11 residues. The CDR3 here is CASSLRYEQYF. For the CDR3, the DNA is TGTGCCAGCAGTTTGCGCTACGAGCAGTACTTC.